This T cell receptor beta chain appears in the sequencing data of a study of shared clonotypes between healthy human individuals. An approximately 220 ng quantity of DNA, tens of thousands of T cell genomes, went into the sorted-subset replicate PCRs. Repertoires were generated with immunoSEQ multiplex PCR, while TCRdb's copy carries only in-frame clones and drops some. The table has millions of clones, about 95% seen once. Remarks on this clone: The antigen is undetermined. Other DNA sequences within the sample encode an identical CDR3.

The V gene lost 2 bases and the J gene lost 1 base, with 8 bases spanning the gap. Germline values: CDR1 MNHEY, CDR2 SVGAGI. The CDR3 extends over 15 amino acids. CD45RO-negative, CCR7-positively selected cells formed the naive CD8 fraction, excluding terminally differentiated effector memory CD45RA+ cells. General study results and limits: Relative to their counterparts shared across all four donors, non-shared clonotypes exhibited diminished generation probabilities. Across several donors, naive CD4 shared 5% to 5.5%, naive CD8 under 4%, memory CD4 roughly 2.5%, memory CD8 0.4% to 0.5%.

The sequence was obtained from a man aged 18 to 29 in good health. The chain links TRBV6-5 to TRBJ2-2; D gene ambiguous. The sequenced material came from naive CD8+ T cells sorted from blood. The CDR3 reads CASSYGGWNTGELFF. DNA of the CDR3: TGTGCCAGCAGTTACGGTGGTTGGAACACCGGGGAGCTGTTTTTT.